The 30 T cell receptor beta chains given below trace back to one sample, sequenced in a study of cytomegalovirus exposure and HLA in healthy donors. Use of 60 Vbeta and 13 Jbeta primers characterized the PCR. Repertoires were generated with immunoSEQ multiplex PCR, while TCRdb's copy carries only in-frame clones and drops some. Of roughly 140,000 clones listed, about 75% are singletons. Sequenced sample: PBMCs. The receptors stem from a man between 18 and 35 years old in good health and CMV-seronegative.

The genes are TRBV7-2 and TRBJ2-7; possible D gene TRBD2, 5 bases. Germline loops: CDR1 SGHTA, CDR2 FQGNSA. The CDR3 sequence is 14 residues long. Trimming took off 11 bases at V and 5 bases at J, with 22 bases between the two ends. CDR3 amino acids: CAGSGGPNPHEQYF. The CDR3 DNA reads TGTGCCGGCTCGGGCGGGCCAAACCCCCACGAGCAGTACTTC.

The genes are TRBV19 and TRBJ1-5; D remains ambiguous. Germline V gene sequence: CDR1 LNHDA, CDR2 SQIVND (reference sequence). Deletions cut 6 bases from V and 7 bases from J, with 13 bases between. The CDR3 consists of 13 residues. CDR3 coding DNA: TGTGCCAGTAGACGAGGGTCGTCGCAGCCCCAGCATTTT. Translation gives CASRRGSSQPQHF.

This clone was observed at least ten times. This sequence joins TRBV6-5 and TRBJ2-1, with 8 bases fitting TRBD2. Germline values: CDR1 MNHEY, CDR2 SVGAGI. The CDR3 covers 15 residues. J was trimmed by 12 bases and V by 5 bases; bases with no gene match: 15. CDR3 DNA: TGTGCCAGCAGTCCCCCGGGACTAGTGGGATTCTGGCAGTTCTTC. It specifies CASSPPGLVGFWQFF.

This clone was seen once. One end of the junction varies from germline; a read error may be responsible. The chain combines TRBV7-9 with TRBJ2-2, with TRBD1 as a possible D gene (6 bases). The CDR3 has 15 amino acids. Looked up from germline, CDR1 is SEHNR and CDR2 is FQNEAQ (reference sequence). The CDR3 here is CSSSPGQTNTGELFF. The DNA for the CDR3 is TGTTCCAGCAGTCCTGGACAGACGAACACCGGGGAGCTGTTTTTT.

The chain is built from TRBV9 and TRBJ1-2, with unresolved D. V lost 7 bases and J lost 3, with 13 bases in between. The CDR3 is 13 residues long. Germline V gene sequence: CDR1 SGDLS, CDR2 YYNGEE. This chain's CDR3 is CASSLNVDYGYTF. The CDR3 nucleotides are TGTGCCAGCTCACTAAACGTGGACTATGGCTACACCTTC.

This chain links TRBV27 with TRBJ2-1, with TRBD2 identical over 9 bases. Germline values: CDR1 MNHEY, CDR2 SMNVEV (reference sequence). The length of the CDR3 is 15 residues. Unmatched junction bases numbered 7, after V lost 2 bases and J lost 8 bases. The CDR3 sequence: CASSLKTSGSHEQFF. The CDR3 coding sequence is TGTGCCAGCAGTTTAAAAACTAGCGGGTCCCATGAGCAGTTCTTC.

V and J are TRBV6-5 and TRBJ2-7; TRBD2 matches at 9 bases. CDR3 length: 14 amino acids. The germline V gene encodes CDR1 MNHEY and CDR2 SVGAGI. Trimming cost V 0 bases and J 4 bases; bases outside gene matches: 1. The CDR3 nucleotides are TGTGCCAGCAGTTACTCGACTAGCGGATACGAGCAGTACTTC. As protein: CASSYSTSGYEQYF.

This chain connects TRBV5-1 to TRBJ2-3; possible D gene TRBD2, 6 bases. CDR3 size: 15 residues. The germline gives CDR1 SGHRS, CDR2 YFSETQ. Trimming took off 3 bases at V and 2 bases at J, with 13 bases between the two ends. This chain's CDR3 is CASSSNAGFTDTQYF. The CDR3 DNA sequence: TGCGCCAGCAGCTCTAACGCGGGATTCACAGATACGCAGTATTTT. The entire variable domain, with the rest obtained from reference TRBV5-1 and TRBJ2-3, is as follows: KAGVTQTPRYLIKTRGQQVTLSCSPISGHRSVSWYQQTPGQGLQFLFEYFSETQRNKGNFPGRFSGRQFSNSRSEMNVSTLELGDSALYLCASSSNAGFTDTQYFGPGTRLTVL.

The rearrangement joins TRBV30 to TRBJ2-2, with D possibly being TRBD2 (6 bases). The germline CDR1 and CDR2 sequences are GTSNPN and SVGIG (reference sequence). The CDR3 has 15 residues. Trimming took 5 bases from V and 1 from J, leaving 14 bases between them. The CDR3 region has the DNA TGTGCCTGGTGGGATAGGCGGGGGAACACCGGGGAGCTGTTTTTT. It encodes CAWWDRRGNTGELFF.

The genes are TRBV19 and TRBJ1-2; D is possibly TRBD1 (6 bases). Trimming left V 5 bases short and J 3 bases short, with 16 bases between. The CDR3 runs 15 residues. CDR1 LNHDA and CDR2 SQIVND come from the germline V gene (reference sequence). CDR3 region: CASSAKDRRDYGYTF. CDR3 nucleotide sequence: TGTGCCAGTAGTGCTAAGGACAGAAGGGACTATGGCTACACCTTC.

This clone appeared a few times. The rearrangement uses TRBV4-3 and TRBJ1-2; 7 nucleotides line up with TRBD1. The CDR3 contains 15 residues. The trim removed 0 bases at V and 7 bases at J, leaving 8 bases unmatched. Germline CDR1 and CDR2: LGHNA and YSLEER. The CDR3 DNA follows: TGCGCCAGCAGCCAAGATGGAGGACAGGCTTCTGGCTACACCTTC. This translates into CASSQDGGQASGYTF.

The chain employs TRBV30 and TRBJ2-5; TRBD2 is a possible D gene (6 bases). The germline V and J ends were trimmed by 1 base and 5 bases, with 14 bases remaining between them. The CDR3 totals 14 residues. Germline V CDR1 and CDR2: GTSNPN, SVGIG (reference sequence). This chain's CDR3 is CAWSGLGGEETQYF. The CDR3 DNA sequence: TGTGCCTGGAGTGGTCTGGGAGGCGAGGAGACCCAGTACTTC.

V and J are TRBV11-3 and TRBJ2-5, with TRBD2 matching over 8 bases. V shed 5 bases, J shed 5 bases, and the junction held 16 bases outside the gene matches. The germline V gene encodes CDR1 SGHNT and CDR2 YENEEA. This CDR3 comprises 17 residues. CDR3 protein: CASSPGVAGRGGETQYF. In DNA form, the CDR3 reads TGTGCCAGCAGCCCCGGGGTAGCGGGACGAGGCGGGGAGACCCAGTACTTC. Full variable domain (remainder filled in from reference TRBV11-3 and TRBJ2-5): EAGVVQSPRYKIIEKKQPVAFWCNPISGHNTLYWYLQNLGQGPELLIRYENEEAVDDSQLPKDRFSAERLKGVDSTLKIQPAELGDSAVYLCASSPGVAGRGGETQYFGPGTRLLVL.

The chain is built from TRBV11-2 and TRBJ1-1; 7 positions agree with TRBD1. This CDR3 spans 17 amino acids. J lost 0 bases, V lost 2 bases, and 9 bases had no gene match. Per the germline V gene, CDR1 is SGHAT and CDR2 is FQNNGV. The CDR3 DNA reads as TGTGCCAGCAGCTTAAGGGGGCCACAAAGCATGAACACTGAAGCTTTCTTT. Its protein product is CASSLRGPQSMNTEAFF. Combining the CDR3 with reference TRBV11-2 and TRBJ1-1 gives the whole variable domain EAGVAQSPRYKIIEKRQSVAFWCNPISGHATLYWYQQILGQGPKLLIQFQNNGVVDDSQLPKDRFSAERLKGVDSTLKIQPAKLEDSAVYLCASSLRGPQSMNTEAFFGQGTRLTVV.

The count of this clone is one. The V call is TRBV7-2, the J call TRBJ2-5; 10 bases match TRBD1. The length of the CDR3 is 15 residues. Looked up from germline, CDR1 is SGHTA and CDR2 is FQGNSA. J was trimmed by 4 bases and V by 4 bases; bases with no gene match: 6. The CDR3 region has the DNA TGTGCCAGCAGCTCCGACAGGGGGCGTGGAGAGACCCAGTACTTC. Residues: CASSSDRGRGETQYF.

The V and J genes are TRBV19 and TRBJ2-7, with no clear D. This CDR3 region has 15 residues. The V gene's germline CDR1 is LNHDA and CDR2 SQIVND (reference sequence). Trimming took off 3 bases at V and 0 bases at J, with 12 bases between the two ends. The CDR3 here is CASSIGLVGSYEQYF. CDR3 nucleotides: TGTGCCAGTAGTATCGGCCTAGTTGGCTCCTACGAGCAGTACTTC. The variable domain in full, with the rest retrieved from reference TRBV19 and TRBJ2-7, is DGGITQSPKYLFRKEGQNVTLSCEQNLNHDAMYWYRQDPGQGLRLIYYSQIVNDFQKGDIAEGYSVSREKKESFPLTVTSAQKNPTAFYLCASSIGLVGSYEQYFGPGTRLTVT.

This clone has a single count. V is TRBV4-1 and J is TRBJ2-1, with 10 nucleotides matching TRBD2. J lost 0 bases, V lost 1 base, and 3 bases had no gene match. Germline CDR1 and CDR2: MGHRA and YSYEKL. The CDR3 length is 17 residues. Written as DNA, the CDR3 is TGCGCCAGCAGCCAAGTGGCTAGCGGGAGCTCCTACAATGAGCAGTTCTTC. As protein: CASSQVASGSSYNEQFF.

This clone has just a few counts. J is TRBJ1-1 and V is TRBV28; D not certain. The CDR3 length is 11 residues. CDR1 and CDR2 (germline): MDHEN, SYDVKM. With 6 bases removed from V and 7 bases from J, the gap between germline ends came to 9 bases. The CDR3: CASRRTGEAFF. The CDR3 DNA is TGTGCCAGCAGGCGCACGGGTGAAGCTTTCTTT.

This clone has a handful of counts. The chain combines TRBV28 with TRBJ2-7, with D possibly TRBD2 on 6 matching bases. CDR3 length: 15 residues. The germline V gene encodes CDR1 MDHEN and CDR2 SYDVKM. The V end was cut by 3 bases, the J end by 3 bases, with 15 bases between. The CDR3 loop is CASSFTGDDLYEQYF. Written as DNA, the CDR3 is TGTGCCAGCAGTTTTACGGGAGACGACCTCTACGAGCAGTACTTC.

The CDR3 sequence is CASSPPTGSFTGELFF. DNA of the CDR3: TGTGCCAGCAGCCCCCCGACAGGTTCCTTCACCGGGGAGCTGTTTTTT. V is TRBV7-9 and J is TRBJ2-2, with D perhaps matching TRBD1 (6 bases). The CDR3 extends over 16 amino acids. The V and J ends lost 5 bases and 4 bases respectively, with 17 bases between them. Looked up from germline, CDR1 is SEHNR and CDR2 is FQNEAQ (reference sequence).

This clone appeared a single time. The CDR3 here is CASSRLTYTDTQYF. In nucleotides, the CDR3 is TGCGCCAGCAGCCGACTCACCTACACAGATACGCAGTATTTT. This chain joins TRBV4-3 and TRBJ2-3; D gene ambiguous. V was pared by 4 bases and J by 2 bases, with 10 bases between. CDR1 LGHNA and CDR2 YSLEER come from the germline V gene. This CDR3 is built from 14 residues.

The V call is TRBV2, the J call TRBJ2-1; no definite D call. CDR1 SNHLY and CDR2 FYNNEI come from the germline V gene. V was shortened by 4 bases and J by 4 bases, with 2 bases between the two germline ends. CDR3 length equals 11 residues. As DNA, the CDR3 is TGTGCCAGCAGTGCTTACAATGAGCAGTTCTTC. Protein: CASSAYNEQFF.

The chain couples TRBV6-6 to TRBJ2-3; perhaps TRBD2 as D (6 bases). Trimming removed 7 bases from V and 3 bases from J, with 11 bases in between. Germline V CDR1 and CDR2: MNHNY, SVGAGI (reference sequence). The CDR3 totals 13 residues. The CDR3 DNA is TGTGCCAGCACGGGAGAGGGAACAGATACGCAGTATTTT. This translates into CASTGEGTDTQYF.

V gene TRBV5-4 combines with J gene TRBJ1-3; 7 positions agree with TRBD1. The CDR3 covers 16 residues. Germline V gives CDR1 SGHNT, CDR2 YYREEE (reference sequence). Losses at the gene ends were 0 bases for V and 4 bases for J; bases not matched to a gene: 7. The chain's CDR3 is CASSLVPGQTGNTIYF. CDR3 sequence (DNA): TGTGCCAGCAGCTTGGTTCCGGGACAGACAGGAAACACCATATATTTT.

The chain joins TRBV2 to TRBJ2-1; 9 positions agree with TRBD2. From germline, CDR1 is SNHLY and CDR2 FYNNEI. The CDR3 has 15 residues. The ends lost 6 bases at V and 5 bases at J; junction bases unmatched: 8. Written as DNA, the CDR3 is TGTGCCAGCAGGCGACAGGCGGGAGGGAACAATGAGCAGTTCTTC. Amino acid sequence: CASRRQAGGNNEQFF.

This chain connects TRBV9 to TRBJ2-3; TRBD2 might be the D (7 bases). V was clipped by 4 bases and J by 0 bases, with 15 bases between them. The germline CDR1 and CDR2 sequences are SGDLS and YYNGEE. The CDR3 sequence is 16 residues long. In nucleotides, the CDR3 is TGTGCCAGCAGCCTAAGGGGGGGAGCGAGCACAGATACGCAGTATTTT. Protein product: CASSLRGGASTDTQYF.

The chain recombines TRBV5-5 with TRBJ1-2, with a weak D call TRBD1 (6 bases). Germline V gene lookup returns CDR1 SGHKS and CDR2 YYEKEE (reference sequence). The germline V and J ends were trimmed by 3 bases and 1 base, with 16 bases remaining between them. The CDR3 sequence is 16 residues long. CDR3 amino acids: CASSWKQGRDNYGYTF. In DNA form, the CDR3 reads TGTGCCAGCAGCTGGAAACAGGGTCGGGATAACTATGGCTACACCTTC.

This clone came up many times. V usage is TRBV9 and J usage is TRBJ1-2; D is perhaps TRBD1 (6 bases). Looked up from germline, CDR1 is SGDLS and CDR2 is YYNGEE. Trimming stripped 3 bases from V and 8 bases from J, with 17 bases between. CDR3 length: 14 amino acids. CDR3 protein: CASSGSTGNGGYTF. CDR3 nucleotide sequence: TGTGCCAGCAGCGGGTCAACAGGGAATGGGGGCTACACCTTC.

Worth noting for this clone: In the same sample, other DNA sequences code for this CDR3. The chain employs TRBV28 and TRBJ1-2; no clear D gene. This CDR3 is 13 amino acids long. V lost 4 bases, J lost 0 bases, and 6 bases lay in between. Germline V gives CDR1 MDHEN, CDR2 SYDVKM. CDR3 sequence (DNA): TGTGCCAGCAGTTCCACAGCTAACTATGGCTACACCTTC. This encodes CASSSTANYGYTF.

This sequence joins TRBV28 and TRBJ1-2, with TRBD1 matching over 9 bases. Trimming removed 7 bases from V and 5 bases from J; junction bases left unmatched: 11. Germline-derived CDR1 and CDR2 are MDHEN and SYDVKM. CDR3 length: 15 amino acids. CDR3 coding DNA: TGTGCCAGCAACCCTTTGGACAGGGGAGATTATGGCTACACCTTC. As protein: CASNPLDRGDYGYTF.